Shown below are 20 T cell receptor beta chains from a single sample sequenced in a study of blood T cell repertoires in COVID-19. Using immunoSEQ multiplex PCR, the repertoire was profiled, and TCRdb retains in-frame clones only, with some absent. The profile shows about 400,000 clones, about 87% of them singletons. The specimen sequenced was PBMCs or T cells enriched from blood (not recorded which). These receptors came from a woman aged 45-59 years who had recovered from COVID-19.

V and J are TRBV3-1 (or the pseudogene TRBV3-2) and TRBJ2-7; 8 bases are a match to TRBD1. Germline trimming cut 4 bases from V and 7 bases from J; bases unmatched to any gene: 6. The CDR3 has 13 amino acids. Germline V gives CDR1 LGHDT, CDR2 YNNKEL (reference sequence). CDR3 residues: CASSLQGVGEQYF. The DNA of the CDR3 is TGTGCCAGCAGCCTACAGGGGGTGGGAGAGCAGTACTTC.

The rearrangement links TRBV6-4 to TRBJ2-3; 8 nucleotides align to TRBD2. The CDR3 runs to 16 residues. Germline trimming cut 9 bases from V and 2 bases from J; bases unmatched to any gene: 13. Germline V lookup: CDR1 MRHNA, CDR2 SNTAGT. CDR3 residues: CASLPWSGGPTDTQYF. In nucleotides, the CDR3 is TGTGCCAGTCTCCCGTGGAGCGGGGGCCCCACAGATACGCAGTATTTT.

V is TRBV7-2 and J is TRBJ2-2, with TRBD2 identical over 9 bases. The germline V gene encodes CDR1 SGHTA and CDR2 FQGNSA. The V and J ends lost 2 bases and 5 bases, in that order; junction bases with no gene match: 9. The CDR3 runs to 17 residues. The CDR3 protein is CASSLYQRGAGTGELFF. The CDR3 nucleotides are TGTGCCAGCAGCTTATACCAGCGGGGGGCCGGAACCGGGGAGCTGTTTTTT.

The chain couples TRBV6-2 or TRBV6-3 to TRBJ1-5; possibly TRBD1 for D (6 bases). The CDR3 contains 16 residues. The germline V gene has CDR1 MNHEY and CDR2 SVGEGT. Trimming left V 0 bases short and J 4 bases short, with 13 bases between. This chain's CDR3 is CASSYSAGTGNQPQHF. Written as DNA, the CDR3 is TGTGCCAGCAGTTACTCGGCAGGTACAGGGAATCAGCCCCAGCATTTT.

The chain employs TRBV21-1 and TRBJ1-1; TRBD1, as called in the table, went unchecked against the DNA. TRBV21-1 is annotated as a pseudogene. The CDR3 sequence is 14 residues long. The CDR3 coding sequence is TGTGCCAGCAGCCCTATGGACAGGGCCACTGAAGCTTTCTTT. It encodes CASSPMDRATEAFF.

V is TRBV10-3 and J is TRBJ2-7; TRBD1 aligns across 8 bases. J was trimmed by 8 bases and V by 0 bases; bases with no gene match: 6. This CDR3 has 14 amino acids. CDR1 is ENHRY, CDR2 SYGVKD, per germline. The CDR3 DNA reads TGTGCCATCAGTGAGTCACCAGGGGGCGTACAGCAGTACTTC. It encodes CAISESPGGVQQYF.

A word on this clone: One end of the junction varies from germline; a read error may be responsible. The CDR3 DNA sequence: TGTGCCAGCAGTGAAGGACAGCCTCAGGCCCAGCATTTT. Its translation: CASSEGQPQAQHF. The chain links TRBV6-1 to TRBJ1-5, with D possibly matching TRBD1 (5 bases). From germline, CDR1 is MNHNS and CDR2 SASEGT. CDR3 size: 13 residues.

V gene TRBV30 combines with J gene TRBJ2-7; perhaps TRBD1 as D (6 bases). This CDR3 is built from 15 residues. Trimming took off 5 bases at V and 9 bases at J, with 26 bases between the two ends. Germline V gene data show CDR1 as GTSNPN and CDR2 as SVGIG (reference sequence). The CDR3 spells CAWLGEGTPLAGQYF. CDR3 nucleotides: TGTGCCTGGCTTGGAGAGGGGACACCTCTGGCCGGGCAGTACTTC. Using reference TRBV30 and TRBJ2-7 for the parts outside the CDR3, the full variable domain is SQTIHQWPATLVQPVGSPLSLECTVEGTSNPNLYWYRQAAGRGLQLLFYSVGIGQISSEVPQNLSASRPQDRQFILSSKKLLLSDSGFYLCAWLGEGTPLAGQYFGPGTRLTVT.

The V gene is TRBV27, the J gene TRBJ2-7; D ambiguous. Germline values: CDR1 MNHEY, CDR2 SMNVEV (reference sequence). Deletions cut 2 bases from V and 5 bases from J, with 10 bases between. The CDR3 runs to 13 residues. The CDR3 DNA follows: TGTGCCAGCAGTTTAGGTGCGTCAAACGAGCAGTACTTC. It codes for CASSLGASNEQYF.

The chain is built from TRBV29-1 and TRBJ2-3; possible D gene TRBD2, 6 bases. CDR3 length equals 13 residues. V was shortened by 6 bases and J by 1 base, with 11 bases between the two germline ends. Germline values: CDR1 SQVTM, CDR2 ANQGSEA. CDR3 DNA: TGCAGCGTGGGGGGACTTGGCACAGATACGCAGTATTTT. Translated: CSVGGLGTDTQYF.

This clone appeared a few times. This chain joins TRBV21-1 and TRBJ2-1; the listed D gene, TRBD2, was not tested against the DNA. TRBV21-1 is a known pseudogene. The CDR3 sequence is 18 residues long. CDR3 nucleotides: TGTGCCAGCCACCTGGAACGCTTAGCGGAAATGCTCTACAATGAGCAGTTCTTC. Translation gives CASHLERLAEMLYNEQFF.

The CDR3 DNA reads as TGTGCCAGCAGCCAAGCCCGGGGTGGTCAGCCCCAGCATTTT. It specifies CASSQARGGQPQHF. This chain links TRBV3-1 (or the pseudogene TRBV3-2) with TRBJ1-5; D gene ambiguous. Trimming shortened V by 1 base and J by 6 bases, and 10 bases separated the two germline ends. The CDR3 has 14 residues. CDR1 LGHDT and CDR2 YNNKEL come from the germline V gene (reference sequence).

This clone was seen just once. The J gene is TRBJ1-1, the V gene TRBV6-5; D gene ambiguous. Between the trimmed V and J ends, which lost 7 bases and 1 base, there was a span of 10 bases. CDR1 and CDR2 from the germline V gene are MNHEY and SVGAGI. The CDR3 length is 13 residues. The CDR3 protein is CASTRGRNTEAFF. The DNA for the CDR3 is TGTGCCAGCACGAGAGGGAGGAACACTGAAGCTTTCTTT.

This chain uses TRBV19 with TRBJ1-1; a possible D gene is TRBD1 (5 bases). Trimming took off 4 bases at V and 0 bases at J, with 15 bases between the two ends. The germline V gene has CDR1 LNHDA and CDR2 SQIVND (reference sequence). The CDR3 sequence is 16 residues long. In DNA form, the CDR3 reads TGTGCCAGTAGTACGGGACTTTTAAGGGTGAACACTGAAGCTTTCTTT. It translates to CASSTGLLRVNTEAFF.

CDR3 in DNA: TGTGCCAGCAGTTTAGCGGCGGGACAGCCCCAGCATTTT. It codes for CASSLAAGQPQHF. V and J are TRBV12-3 or TRBV12-4 and TRBJ1-5; D gene uncertain. Deletions cut 0 bases from V and 7 bases from J, with 7 bases between. The CDR3 has 13 residues.

The chain is built from TRBV29-1 and TRBJ2-1; the D gene is possibly TRBD1 (5 bases). The CDR3 totals 14 residues. Trimming removed 7 bases at V and 2 bases at J, with 15 bases between. Germline V CDR1 and CDR2: SQVTM, ANQGSEA. For the CDR3, the DNA is TGCAGCGGTAAGGGCAGGGCGACCTACAATGAGCAGTTCTTC. Translation: CSGKGRATYNEQFF.

The chain combines TRBV5-1 with TRBJ1-4, with TRBD1 matching 8 bases. The CDR3 runs to 15 residues. V was pared by 4 bases and J by 7 bases, with 9 bases of the junction left unmatched. CDR1 and CDR2 from the germline V gene are SGHRS and YFSETQ. CDR3 region: CASSLTGDGAEKLFF. The CDR3 DNA follows: TGCGCCAGCAGCCTGACAGGGGATGGGGCTGAAAAACTGTTTTTT.

The V call is TRBV6-5, the J call TRBJ1-6, with TRBD1 identical over 8 bases. Germline CDR1 and CDR2: MNHEY and SVGAGI. V trimming: 6 bases; J trimming: 7 bases; junction bases outside the gene matches: 2. The CDR3 extends over 13 amino acids. CDR3 region: CASSRDRNSPLHF. CDR3 nucleotide sequence: TGTGCCAGCAGCCGGGACAGGAATTCACCCCTCCACTTT.

The chain joins TRBV24-1 to TRBJ1-3; 9 bases fit TRBD1. The J segment lost 7 bases and the V segment lost 4 bases, leaving 4 bases of the junction unmatched. The CDR3 is made up of 14 amino acids. Germline V gene data show CDR1 as KGHDR and CDR2 as SFDVKD. CDR3 DNA: TGTGCCACCAGTGACCCCGGACAGGGGAACACCATATATTTT. Its translation: CATSDPGQGNTIYF.

This clone has a single count. The chain links TRBV2 to TRBJ1-1, with D unresolved. V was shortened by 6 bases and J by 3 bases, with 14 bases between the two germline ends. Germline values: CDR1 SNHLY, CDR2 FYNNEI. The CDR3 extends over 14 amino acids. CDR3 bases: TGTGCCAGCAGCCCCGGGAGCGGGGACACTGAAGCTTTCTTT. It codes for CASSPGSGDTEAFF.